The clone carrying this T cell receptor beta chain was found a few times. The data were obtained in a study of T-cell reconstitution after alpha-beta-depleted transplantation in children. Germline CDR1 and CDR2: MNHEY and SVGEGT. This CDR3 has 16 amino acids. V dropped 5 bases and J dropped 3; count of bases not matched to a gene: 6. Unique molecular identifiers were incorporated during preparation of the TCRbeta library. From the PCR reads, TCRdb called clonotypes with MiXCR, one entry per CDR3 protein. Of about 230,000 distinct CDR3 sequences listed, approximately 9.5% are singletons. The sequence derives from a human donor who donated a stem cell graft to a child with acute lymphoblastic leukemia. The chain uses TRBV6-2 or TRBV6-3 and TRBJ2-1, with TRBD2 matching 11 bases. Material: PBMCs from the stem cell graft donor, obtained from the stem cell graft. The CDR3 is CASSRTTSGDYNEQFF. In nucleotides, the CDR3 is TGTGCCAGCAGTCGTACGACTAGCGGGGACTACAATGAGCAGTTCTTC.